The rows below give T cell receptor beta chains drawn from one sample of a study of identical twins. TCRdb processed the 5' RACE reads anew with MiXCR; each CDR3 protein has one entry. This sample carries 500,000 or so distinct CDR3 sequences, about 20% of them seen once, and the ten largest clones take about 0.91%. This same sample was also part of a study on T cells expressing NK-cell markers.

The material sequenced was CD4+ T cells sorted from blood. These receptor sequences come from a woman younger than 35 in good health. The CDR3 runs from the conserved cysteine through the conserved F or W. The D gene is left open where the match is weak. Rows give clone size only sometimes, using once, few, many, or a class for an expanded clone.

TRBD2	TRBJ2-5	TRBV6-1	-	TGTGCCAGCAGACGGACTAGCGGGGTCCAAGAGACCCAGTACTTC	CASRRTSGVQETQYF
TRBD1	TRBJ1-1	TRBV12-3/TRBV12-4	-	TGTGCCAGCACAAGATCCGGGACAGTCCGTGAAGCTTTCTTT	CASTRSGTVREAFF
-	TRBJ1-6	TRBV7-2	-	TGTGCCAGCAATTTCCTGGGCACGACCGATTCACCCCTCCACTTT	CASNFLGTTDSPLHF
-	TRBJ1-1	TRBV20-1	many	TGCAGTGCCGAGGGCGGGGGAGGCAACACTGAAGCTTTCTTT	CSAEGGGGNTEAFF
TRBD1	TRBJ1-6	TRBV5-1	few	TGCGCCAGCTCGGAGACAGGGAACACACCCCTCCACTTT	CASSETGNTPLHF
-	TRBJ1-5	TRBV6-1	-	TGTGCCAGCAGCCTCAGGGGACGTCAGCCCCAGCATTTT	CASSLRGRQPQHF
-	TRBJ1-1	TRBV12-3/TRBV12-4	few	TGTGCCAGCAGATTCGACAGGCCAAACACTGAAGCTTTCTTT	CASRFDRPNTEAFF
-	TRBJ2-7	TRBV5-1	-	TGCGCCAGCAGCTTGGAAGGCAGGGCATCCTACGAGCAGTACTTC	CASSLEGRASYEQYF
TRBD2	TRBJ2-1	TRBV12-3/TRBV12-4	many	TGTGCCAGCACCCCGGGACTAGACAACAATGAGCAGTTCTTC	CASTPGLDNNEQFF
-	TRBJ2-1	TRBV15	few	TGTGCCACCAGCAGAGATAGGCCAGCGCGAGACAATGAGCAGTTCTTC	CATSRDRPARDNEQFF
-	TRBJ2-5	TRBV7-9	few	TGTGCCAGCACCTTCGGGGGCAGGGCGGAGACCCAGTACTTC	CASTFGGRAETQYF
-	TRBJ2-7	TRBV6-6	-	TGTGCCAGCAACACCCGGGCCGGGGAGCAGTACTTC	CASNTRAGEQYF
-	TRBJ2-5	TRBV29-1	few	TGCAGCGTTATAAAGGGAGATCAGACCCAGTACTTC	CSVIKGDQTQYF
TRBD2	TRBJ2-7	TRBV12-5	-	TGTGCTAGTGGTTTGGGCCCGGGAGGCTACGAGCAGTACTTC	CASGLGPGGYEQYF
TRBD1	TRBJ1-5	TRBV20-1	-	TGCAGTGCTAGACCCAGACAGGGGGCTCAGCCCCAGCATTTT	CSARPRQGAQPQHF
TRBD1	TRBJ1-1	TRBV20-1	-	TGCAGTGCTAGAGGGGCAGGGGGCTGGACTGAAGCTTTCTTT	CSARGAGGWTEAFF
-	TRBJ1-5	TRBV20-1	few	TGCAGTGCCCCGACAGACCACAATCAGCCCCAGCATTTT	CSAPTDHNQPQHF
-	TRBJ2-3	TRBV7-2	-	TGTGCCAGCAGCTTAAGGGGGGGGGCGCATACGCAGTATTTT	CASSLRGGAHTQYF
-	TRBJ1-6	TRBV28	-	TGTGCCAGCAGTTTAAGACCGGAGAACCTCCACTTT	CASSLRPENLHF
-	TRBJ1-1	TRBV6-5	-	TGTGCCAGCAGTTACGACTACAGGGCTGGTGGCACTGAAGCTTTCTTT	CASSYDYRAGGTEAFF
-	TRBJ2-2	TRBV7-9	-	TGTGCCAGCAGGTTAGGCATTTCTCCGAACACCGGGGAGCTGTTTTTT	CASRLGISPNTGELFF
-	TRBJ2-1	TRBV29-1	few	TGCAGCGTTGGGTGGTACAATGAGCAGTTCTTC	CSVGWYNEQFF
-	TRBJ1-5	TRBV6-5	-	TGTGCCAGCGGGGCGGGAAATCAGCCCCAGCATTTT	CASGAGNQPQHF
TRBD2	TRBJ2-1	TRBV10-3	-	TGTGCCATAACTCCTAGCGGGACCTACAATGAGCAGTTCTTC	CAITPSGTYNEQFF
TRBD2	TRBJ2-7	TRBV7-9	few	TGTGCCAGCAGCTTAGGATCGCGGGGGATCGACGAGCAGTACTTC	CASSLGSRGIDEQYF
TRBD1	TRBJ2-7	TRBV6-1	-	TGTGCCAGCAGTAATTGGGACAGGGGGGGAGAGCAGTACTTC	CASSNWDRGGEQYF
-	TRBJ2-5	TRBV7-2	few	TGTGCCAGCAGCTTAGGCTGGGAGAAGACCCAGTACTTC	CASSLGWEKTQYF
-	TRBJ2-1	TRBV12-3/TRBV12-4	many	TGTGCCAGCAGGTTAGCCGCTGAGCAGTTCTTC	CASRLAAEQFF
TRBD2	TRBJ2-1	TRBV6-2/TRBV6-3	few	TGTGCCAGCAGTTATAAAGGTCTAGCGGGAGGCAGGGGACGAAAGCAGTTCTTC	CASSYKGLAGGRGRKQFF
TRBD2	TRBJ2-1	TRBV4-3	many	TGCGCCAGCAGCCAAGGGGGACTAGCGGGAATCTACAATGAGCAGTTCTTC	CASSQGGLAGIYNEQFF
TRBD2	TRBJ2-2	TRBV7-2	-	TGTGCCAGCAGCTTGGGGACTAGCGGGCCGAACACCGGGGAGCTGTTTTTT	CASSLGTSGPNTGELFF
-	TRBJ2-5	TRBV4-3	-	TGCGCCAGCAGCCGGACCGACCGTTTC	CASSRTDRF
TRBD1	TRBJ1-1	TRBV29-1	-	TGCAGCGCTCACAGGGGGCTAATGGCTGAAGCTTTCTTT	CSAHRGLMAEAFF
TRBD2	TRBJ2-4	TRBV12-3/TRBV12-4	-	TGTGCCAGCAGTTTTAGCGGGGGGCGGAAAAACATTCAGTACTTC	CASSFSGGRKNIQYF
TRBD2	TRBJ2-1	TRBV29-1	few	TGCAGCAGGGGTAGCGGGAGGTCCTACAATGAGCAGTTCTTC	CSRGSGRSYNEQFF
-	TRBJ2-5	TRBV5-1	-	TGCGCCAGCAGCCCTCCTCTAGCGAATGAAGGCCAAGAGACCCAGTACTTC	CASSPPLANEGQETQYF
-	TRBJ1-6	TRBV20-1	few	TGCAGTGCTAGAGATCTTGGGACGGCATATAATTCACCCCTCCACTTT	CSARDLGTAYNSPLHF
TRBD2	TRBJ2-7	TRBV20-1	-	TGCAGTGCTAGACAAGCGGGGGTGAAGAACGAGCAGTACTTC	CSARQAGVKNEQYF
-	TRBJ2-2	TRBV5-1	few	TGCGCCAGCAGCCGCTCGAGGCCCGCGAACACCGGGGAGCTGTTTTTT	CASSRSRPANTGELFF
-	TRBJ1-2	TRBV27	-	TGTGCCAGCAGCTTAAGGGGAAGTGGAGGGTACGGCTACACCTTC	CASSLRGSGGYGYTF
TRBD2	TRBJ2-1	TRBV4-3	few	TGCGCCAGCAGCCCTACCCCGGGACTAACGCAGTTCTTC	CASSPTPGLTQFF
TRBD2	TRBJ2-5	TRBV10-3	once	TGTGCCATCAGGAAGGGAGGGAGGGAGGCCCAGTACTTC	CAIRKGGREAQYF
-	TRBJ1-1	TRBV10-3	few	TGTGCCATCAGTGAGTCGACTGGGACCACTGAAGCTTTCTTT	CAISESTGTTEAFF
-	TRBJ2-7	TRBV7-6	-	TGTGCCAGCAGTCCCGACGGGGGAGGTTACTACGAGCAGTACTTC	CASSPDGGGYYEQYF
-	TRBJ2-2	TRBV10-3	many	TGTGCCATCAGTGAGTCTGGAGTTCATGACACCGGGGAGCTGTTTTTT	CAISESGVHDTGELFF